This TCR beta chain was captured by sequencing in a study of T cell repertoires in cytomegalovirus infection. Study summary: Recently described HLA-C-restricted plus well-studied HLA-B-restricted CMV epitopes were used. Matching HLA type and CMV infection were both indicated by public TCR beta signatures.

This CDR3 is 14 amino acids long. Trimming cost V 10 bases and J 6 bases, with 19 bases left between them. Germline lookup yields CDR1 MDHEN and CDR2 SYDVKM. TCRdb re-called the reads with MiXCR, one entry per CDR3 protein. The top ten hold roughly an eighth of the sample, which has around 900,000 distinct CDR3 sequences, under 40% seen once. This clonotype was seen more than once but under ten times. The antigen is not known. The clonotype originates from a human donor in good health (CMV status not recorded). Some clones in this sample may be carry-over from other donors' samples. The sample was cultured CD8+ T cells from PBMCs, taken from culture after CMV antigen stimulation. This rearrangement joins TRBV28 to TRBJ2-1, with D possibly matching TRBD2 (7 bases). The DNA for the CDR3 is TGTGCCACCTTAGGGGGGGGGCCGGGCAATGAGCAGTTCTTC. Translating gives CATLGGGPGNEQFF.